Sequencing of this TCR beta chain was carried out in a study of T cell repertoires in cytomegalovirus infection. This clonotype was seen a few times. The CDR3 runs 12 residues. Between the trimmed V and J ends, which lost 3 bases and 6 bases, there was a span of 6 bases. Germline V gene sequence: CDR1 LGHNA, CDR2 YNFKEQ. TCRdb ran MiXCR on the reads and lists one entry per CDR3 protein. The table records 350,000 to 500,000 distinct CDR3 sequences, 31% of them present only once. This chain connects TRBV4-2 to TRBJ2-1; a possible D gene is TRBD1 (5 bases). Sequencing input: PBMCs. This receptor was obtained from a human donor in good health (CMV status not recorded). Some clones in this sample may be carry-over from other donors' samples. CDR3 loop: CASSHRVNEQFF. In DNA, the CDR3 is TGTGCCAGCAGCCACAGGGTCAATGAGCAGTTCTTC.